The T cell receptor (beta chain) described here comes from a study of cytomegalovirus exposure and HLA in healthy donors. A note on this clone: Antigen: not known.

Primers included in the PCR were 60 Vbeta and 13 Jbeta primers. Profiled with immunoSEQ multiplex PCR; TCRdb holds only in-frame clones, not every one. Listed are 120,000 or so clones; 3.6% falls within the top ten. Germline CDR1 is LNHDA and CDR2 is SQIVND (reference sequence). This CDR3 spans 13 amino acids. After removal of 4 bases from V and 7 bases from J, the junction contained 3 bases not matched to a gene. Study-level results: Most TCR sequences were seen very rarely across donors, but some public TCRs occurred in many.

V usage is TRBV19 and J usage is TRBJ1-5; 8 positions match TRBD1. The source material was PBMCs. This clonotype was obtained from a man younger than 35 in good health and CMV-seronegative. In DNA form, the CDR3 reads TGTGCCAGTAGTACCGGACAGGGACAGCCCCAGCATTTT. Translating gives CASSTGQGQPQHF.